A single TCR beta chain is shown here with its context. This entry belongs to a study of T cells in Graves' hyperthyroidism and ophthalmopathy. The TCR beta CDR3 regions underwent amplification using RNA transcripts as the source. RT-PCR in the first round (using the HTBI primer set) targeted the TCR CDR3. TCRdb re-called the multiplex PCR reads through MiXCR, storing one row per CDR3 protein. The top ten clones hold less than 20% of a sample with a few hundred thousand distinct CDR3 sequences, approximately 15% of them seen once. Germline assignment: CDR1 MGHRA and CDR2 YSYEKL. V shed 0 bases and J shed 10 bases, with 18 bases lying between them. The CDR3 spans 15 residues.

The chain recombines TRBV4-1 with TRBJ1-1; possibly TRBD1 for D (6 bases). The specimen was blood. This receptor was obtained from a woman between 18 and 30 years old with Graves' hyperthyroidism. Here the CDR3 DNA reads TGCGCCAGCAGCCAAGAGTCCGGACACAGGGAAGGAGCTTTCTTT. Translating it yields CASSQESGHREGAFF.